This TCR beta chain was sequenced during a study of cytomegalovirus exposure and HLA in healthy donors. Across the study: Earlier, almost 120 million unique TCR beta sequences were recovered from roughly 180 million T cells by an analysis. Among the 400 or so donors who were genotyped, about 80% fell in the genetic ancestry cluster that is associated with self-reported Caucasian donors. Study-wide findings and caveats: For presence/absence analyses, sequencing depth was assumed to be roughly uniform across donors. Researchers catalogued approximately 160 TCR beta chains as cytomegalovirus-associated.

This clone was seen a handful of times. Its matching antigen is unknown. With 1 base removed from V and 0 bases from J, the gap between germline ends came to 7 bases. This CDR3 comprises 15 residues. CDR1 and CDR2 (germline): SGHNT, YENEEA. The PCR used 60 Vbeta and 13 Jbeta primers. Measured with immunoSEQ multiplex PCR; TCRdb has only the in-frame clones, and not every one. The sample contains some 110,000 clones, over 60% of which appear only once. The clonotype originates from a middle-aged woman in good health and CMV-seropositive. What was sequenced was PBMCs. The J gene is TRBJ2-1, the V gene TRBV11-3; D may be TRBD2 (5 bases). The CDR3 coding sequence is TGTGCCAGCAGCTTAGGACGGGACTCCTACAATGAGCAGTTCTTC. Protein product: CASSLGRDSYNEQFF.